This T cell receptor (beta chain) was documented in a study of Ad26.COV2.S vaccination and SARS-CoV-2 variants. Whole-study results and caveats: TCR breadth and depth analyses may have underestimated total T cell responses. Vaccinees displayed broader spike-specific TCR repertoires than placebo recipients.

TCRdb's copy holds only in-frame clones and misses some; the assay was immunoSEQ multiplex PCR. This sample has a few hundred thousand clones, with more than 75% found just once. With 3 bases clipped from V and 7 bases from J, the junction kept 6 bases outside the gene matches. Per germline, CDR1 ENHRY and CDR2 SYGVKD. The CDR3 has 16 residues. Of note for this clone: Its antigen is unidentified.

Treatment noted: around 19 received Ad26.COV2.S at low or high dose, single or two shots; a few received placebo; per-sample allocation not given. Sampling took place 63 days after the first vaccine or placebo injection. This sequence joins TRBV10-3 and TRBJ2-1; TRBD2 matches at 13 bases. Sample: peripheral blood, taken in a trial of Ad26.COV2.S vaccine versus placebo. This sequence originates from a person between 18 and 65 years old who received the Ad26.COV2.S COVID-19 vaccine or a placebo. Here the CDR3 reads CAISESLAGGRNEQFF. The CDR3 DNA reads as TGTGCCATCAGTGAATCACTAGCGGGGGGGCGTAATGAGCAGTTCTTC.